This TCR beta chain was retrieved from a study of T cells in Graves' hyperthyroidism and ophthalmopathy. Study-level results: The model's output predicted ophthalmopathy at a median of 6.5 months prior to onset.

Template material for amplifying TCR beta CDR3 regions consisted of RNA transcripts. TCR CDR3 regions were first amplified by RT-PCR with HTBI primers. TCRdb re-analysed the multiplex PCR reads in MiXCR, keeping a single row per CDR3 protein. The data show under 400,000 distinct CDR3 sequences, around 16% seen once. Notes on this clonotype: The antigen remains undetermined.

Sequenced material: blood. The sequence came from a man aged 25-45 years with Graves' hyperthyroidism.

CDR3 DNA: TGTGCCAGTACTCGGACAGGAAGCGGGGAGCTGTTTTTT. This codes for CASTRTGSGELFF. This chain links TRBV19 with TRBJ2-2; 7 nucleotides agree with TRBD1. The V and J ends lost 7 bases and 7 bases, in that order; junction bases with no gene match: 6. The CDR3 covers 13 residues. The germline V gene encodes CDR1 LNHDA and CDR2 SQIVND (reference sequence).